This T cell receptor (beta chain) was recorded in a study of T-cell reconstitution after alpha-beta-depleted transplantation in children. Preparation of the TCRbeta library was carried out with unique molecular identifiers. TCRdb re-called the PCR reads through MiXCR, storing one row per CDR3 protein. The profile shows nearly 20,000 distinct CDR3 sequences, 10% to 15% of them singletons. In this sample, this clonotype turned up many times. From germline, CDR1 is DFQATT and CDR2 SNEGSKA (reference sequence). The CDR3 sequence is 14 residues long. The J segment lost 3 bases and the V segment lost 6 bases, leaving 7 bases of the junction unmatched.

The sequence was obtained from a female patient between 2 and 15 years old who had a stem cell transplant for congenital amegakaryocytic thrombocytopenia, so the T cells may come from the graft donor. The gene calls are TRBV20-1 and TRBJ2-7, with 11 bases lining up with TRBD2. The source was PBMCs, mostly from graft donor cells, collected 60 days after TCRalphabeta/CD19-depleted stem cell transplant. CDR3 residues: CSALTSGAYYEQYF. CDR3 sequence (DNA): TGCAGTGCCCTGACTAGCGGGGCCTACTACGAGCAGTACTTC.